One and the same sample provided the 7 T cell receptor beta chains below, sequenced in a study of molecular identifiers for immune sequencing clone quantification. TCRdb redid the calling of the PCR reads with MiXCR, one entry per CDR3 protein. The sample lists hundreds of thousands of distinct CDR3 sequences, just under 20% occurring once. Material for sequencing was naive CD8+ T cells from blood, with Jurkat cell RNA spiked in. This sample's subset: FACS-sorted CD8+CD4-CCR7+CD45RA+ naive T cells. All receptors come from a human donor in good health. Some libraries in this study had Jurkat cell RNA spiked in.

This chain connects TRBV27 to TRBJ2-3; D gene uncertain. The germline V gene encodes CDR1 MNHEY and CDR2 SMNVEV (reference sequence). This CDR3 contains 16 residues. V lost 0 bases to trimming and J lost 2 bases, with 12 bases between them. The CDR3 DNA reads as TGTGCCAGCAGTTTATCTCGGACGGGTGTCACAGATACGCAGTATTTT. This translates into CASSLSRTGVTDTQYF.

This clonotype was counted many times. The chain links TRBV5-6 to TRBJ1-4, with D unclear. Germline-derived CDR1 and CDR2 are SGHDT and YYEEEE. The ends were cut back, 0 bases at V and 3 bases at J, with 12 bases in the middle. This CDR3 has 16 amino acids. CDR3 protein: CASSLASEGANEKLFF. As DNA, the CDR3 is TGTGCCAGCAGCTTGGCCTCGGAGGGCGCTAATGAAAAACTGTTTTTT.

This clonotype was seen a few times. This may arise from a read error, as a much more abundant clone is one base away. The chain links TRBV6-2 or TRBV6-3 to TRBJ2-6, with D possibly matching TRBD2 (5 bases). Germline values: CDR1 MNHEY, CDR2 SVGEGT. Trimming left V 4 bases short and J 13 bases short, with 11 bases between. The CDR3 has 12 residues. CDR3 coding DNA: TGTGCCAGCAGTTGCGGGTCAAAAGTCCTGACTTTC. Translation gives CASSCGSKVLTF.

This clonotype was recorded many times. The rearrangement uses TRBV19 and TRBJ2-3; D is undetermined. Germline CDR1 and CDR2: LNHDA and SQIVND (reference sequence). Trimming shortened V by 3 bases and J by 0 bases, and 10 bases separated the two germline ends. CDR3 length equals 15 residues. The CDR3 reads CASSIAGYSTDTQYF. CDR3 DNA: TGTGCCAGTAGTATTGCCGGATATAGCACAGATACGCAGTATTTT. The whole variable domain, filled in from reference TRBV19 and TRBJ2-3, reads DGGITQSPKYLFRKEGQNVTLSCEQNLNHDAMYWYRQDPGQGLRLIYYSQIVNDFQKGDIAEGYSVSREKKESFPLTVTSAQKNPTAFYLCASSIAGYSTDTQYFGPGTRLTVL.

This clonotype was picked up many times. CDR3 sequence (DNA): TGTGCCAGCAGCTCGTTCGGCGGGGGGGCCGCAGATACGCAGTATTTT. This encodes CASSSFGGGAADTQYF. The chain combines TRBV9 with TRBJ2-3; 9 bases match TRBD2. The CDR3 spans 16 residues. Germline assignment: CDR1 SGDLS and CDR2 YYNGEE. After removal of 4 bases from V and 4 bases from J, the junction contained 10 bases not matched to a gene. The full variable domain, in which reference TRBV9 and TRBJ2-3 provide the parts outside the CDR3, is DSGVTQTPKHLITATGQRVTLRCSPRSGDLSVYWYQQSLDQGLQFLIQYYNGEERAKGNILERFSAQQFPDLHSELNLSSLELGDSALYFCASSSFGGGAADTQYFGPGTRLTVL.

This rearrangement joins TRBV20-1 to TRBJ2-5, with a tentative D call TRBD1 (6 bases). The V gene lost 3 bases and the J gene lost 3 bases, with 29 bases spanning the gap. There are 19 residues in the CDR3. CDR1 is DFQATT and CDR2 is SNEGSKA in the germline V gene (reference sequence). In nucleotides, the CDR3 is TGCAGTGCTAGGTTGATACGGGCAGGGGCCCCGTTGGGCGAAGAGACCCAGTACTTC. It is translated as CSARLIRAGAPLGEETQYF.

The sample holds a few counts of this clonotype. This rearrangement joins TRBV19 to TRBJ1-2, with no clear D. The CDR3 has 15 amino acids. Germline CDR1 LNHDA, CDR2 SQIVND (reference sequence). V was pared by 3 bases and J by 6 bases, with 17 bases between. CDR3 sequence reads: CASSMTLNSINGYTF. Written as DNA, the CDR3 is TGTGCCAGTAGTATGACATTAAACTCAATCAATGGCTACACCTTC.